This paragraph covers one T cell receptor (beta chain) sequence. As yet, its antigen is unknown. Data came from immunoSEQ multiplex PCR; TCRdb stores just in-frame clones and leaves some out. Seen here are millions of clones, about 92% observed once, and the top ten hold under 0.15%. The data originate from a study of shared clonotypes between healthy human individuals. Study-wide points: Generation probabilities were higher for clonotypes shared across all four sorted-subset donors than for unshared ones. In general, naive subsets displayed greater estimated richness than memory subsets did.

Only Caucasian adults living in Nashville, Tennessee served as donors. This CDR3 is built from 16 residues. V trimming: 2 bases; J trimming: 2 bases; junction bases outside the gene matches: 4. Looked up from germline, CDR1 is MGHRA and CDR2 is YSYEKL. Sequences were obtained from naive CD4+ T cells sorted from blood. Subset noted: CD45RA+ positively selected. J is TRBJ2-5 and V is TRBV4-1; 11 bases are shared with TRBD2. This sequence was found in a young man in good health. The CDR3 DNA follows: TGCGCCAGCAGCCAACAACTAGCGGGGGTACAAGAGACCCAGTACTTC. It translates to CASSQQLAGVQETQYF.